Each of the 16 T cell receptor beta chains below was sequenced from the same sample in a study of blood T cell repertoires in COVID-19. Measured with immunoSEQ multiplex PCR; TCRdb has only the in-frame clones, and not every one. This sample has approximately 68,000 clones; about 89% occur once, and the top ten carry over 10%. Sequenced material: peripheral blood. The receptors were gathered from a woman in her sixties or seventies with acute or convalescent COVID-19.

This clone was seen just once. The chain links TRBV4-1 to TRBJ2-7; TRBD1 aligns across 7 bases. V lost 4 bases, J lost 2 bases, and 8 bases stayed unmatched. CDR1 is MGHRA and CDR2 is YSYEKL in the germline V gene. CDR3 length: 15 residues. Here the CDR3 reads CASSRDGDSPYEQYF. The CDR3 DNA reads TGCGCCAGCAGCCGCGACGGGGACAGTCCCTACGAGCAGTACTTC.

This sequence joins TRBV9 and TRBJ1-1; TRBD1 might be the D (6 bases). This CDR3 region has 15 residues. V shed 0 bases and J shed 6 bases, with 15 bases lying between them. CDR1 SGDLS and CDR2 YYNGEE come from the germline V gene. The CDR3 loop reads CASSVGPGGLAEAFF. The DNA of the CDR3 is TGTGCCAGCAGCGTAGGCCCGGGGGGCCTCGCTGAAGCTTTCTTT.

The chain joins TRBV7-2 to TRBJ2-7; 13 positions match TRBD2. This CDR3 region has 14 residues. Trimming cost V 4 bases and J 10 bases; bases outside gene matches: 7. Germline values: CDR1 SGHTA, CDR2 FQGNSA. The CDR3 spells CASSWGTSGAAQYF. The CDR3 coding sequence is TGTGCCAGCAGCTGGGGGACTAGCGGGGCCGCTCAGTACTTC.

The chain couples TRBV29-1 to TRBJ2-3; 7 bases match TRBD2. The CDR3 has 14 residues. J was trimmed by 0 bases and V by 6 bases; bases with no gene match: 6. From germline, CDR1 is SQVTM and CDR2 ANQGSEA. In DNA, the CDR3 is TGCAGCGTCGCTAACGGGGGGAGCACAGATACGCAGTATTTT. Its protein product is CSVANGGSTDTQYF.

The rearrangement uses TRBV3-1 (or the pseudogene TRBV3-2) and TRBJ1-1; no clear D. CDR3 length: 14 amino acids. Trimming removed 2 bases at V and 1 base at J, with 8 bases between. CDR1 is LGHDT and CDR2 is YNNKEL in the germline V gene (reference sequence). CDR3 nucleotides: TGTGCCAGCAGCCAATATACAGCGAACACTGAAGCTTTCTTT. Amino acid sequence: CASSQYTANTEAFF.

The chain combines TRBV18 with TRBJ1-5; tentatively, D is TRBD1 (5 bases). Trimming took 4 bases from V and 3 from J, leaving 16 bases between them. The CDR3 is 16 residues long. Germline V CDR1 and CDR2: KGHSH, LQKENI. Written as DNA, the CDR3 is TGTGCCAGCTCACGAGATGACAGAGTTTCCAATCAGCCCCAGCATTTT. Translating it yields CASSRDDRVSNQPQHF.

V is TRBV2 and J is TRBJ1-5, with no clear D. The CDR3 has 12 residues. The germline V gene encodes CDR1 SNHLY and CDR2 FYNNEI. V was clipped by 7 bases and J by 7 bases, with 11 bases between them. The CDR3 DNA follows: TGTGCCAGCACCGGGGTTGGACAGCCCCAGCATTTT. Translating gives CASTGVGQPQHF.

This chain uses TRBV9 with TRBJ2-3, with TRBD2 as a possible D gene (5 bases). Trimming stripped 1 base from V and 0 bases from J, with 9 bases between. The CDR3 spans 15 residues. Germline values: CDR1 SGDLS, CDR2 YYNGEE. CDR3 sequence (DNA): TGTGCCAGCAGCGTACAAGCGGATAGCACAGATACGCAGTATTTT. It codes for CASSVQADSTDTQYF.

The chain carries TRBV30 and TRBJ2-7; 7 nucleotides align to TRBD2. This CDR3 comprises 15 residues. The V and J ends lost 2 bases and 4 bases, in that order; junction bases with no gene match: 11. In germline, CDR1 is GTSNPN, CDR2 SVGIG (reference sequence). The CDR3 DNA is TGTGCCTGGAGTAGCGAGACTAGCTTTCTTTACGAGCAGTACTTC. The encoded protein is CAWSSETSFLYEQYF.

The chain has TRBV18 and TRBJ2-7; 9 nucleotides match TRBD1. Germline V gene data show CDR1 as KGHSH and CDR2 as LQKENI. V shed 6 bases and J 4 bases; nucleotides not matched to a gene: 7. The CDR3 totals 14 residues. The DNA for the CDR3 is TGTGCCAGCTCGTTCGGGACAGGGAAGTACGAGCAGTACTTC. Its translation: CASSFGTGKYEQYF.

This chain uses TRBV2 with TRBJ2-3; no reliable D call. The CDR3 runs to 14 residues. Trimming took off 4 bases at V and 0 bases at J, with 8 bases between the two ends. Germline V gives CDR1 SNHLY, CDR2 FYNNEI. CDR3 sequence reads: CASSVGRSTDTQYF. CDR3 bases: TGTGCCAGCAGTGTGGGCAGGAGCACAGATACGCAGTATTTT.

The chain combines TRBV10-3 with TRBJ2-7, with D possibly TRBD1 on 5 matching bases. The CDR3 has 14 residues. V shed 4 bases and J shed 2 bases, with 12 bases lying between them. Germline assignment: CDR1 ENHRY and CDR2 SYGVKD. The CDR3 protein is CAISGAGSTYEQYF. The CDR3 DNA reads TGTGCCATCAGTGGGGCAGGGTCGACCTACGAGCAGTACTTC.

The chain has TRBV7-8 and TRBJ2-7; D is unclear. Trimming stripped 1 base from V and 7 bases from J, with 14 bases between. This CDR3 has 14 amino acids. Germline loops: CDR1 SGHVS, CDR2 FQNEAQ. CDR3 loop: CASSLEPRAWEQYF. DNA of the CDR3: TGTGCCAGCAGCTTAGAGCCCCGAGCTTGGGAGCAGTACTTC.

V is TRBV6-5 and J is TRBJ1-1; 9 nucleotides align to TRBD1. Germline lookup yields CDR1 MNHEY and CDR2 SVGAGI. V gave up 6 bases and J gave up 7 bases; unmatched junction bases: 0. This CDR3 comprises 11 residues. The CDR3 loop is CASRGQGEAFF. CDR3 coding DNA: TGTGCCAGCAGGGGACAGGGTGAAGCTTTCTTT.

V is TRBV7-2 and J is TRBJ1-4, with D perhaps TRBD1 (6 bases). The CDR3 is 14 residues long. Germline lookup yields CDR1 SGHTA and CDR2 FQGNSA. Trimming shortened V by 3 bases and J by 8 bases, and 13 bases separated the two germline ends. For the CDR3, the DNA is TGTGCCAGCAGCTTGAAGGGGGGAGGGGAAAAACTGTTTTTT. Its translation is CASSLKGGGEKLFF. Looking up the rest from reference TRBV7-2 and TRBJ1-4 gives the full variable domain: GAGVSQSPSNKVTEKGKDVELRCDPISGHTALYWYRQSLGQGLEFLIYFQGNSAPDKSGLPSDRFSAERTGGSVSTLTIQRTQQEDSAVYLCASSLKGGGEKLFFGSGTQLSVL.

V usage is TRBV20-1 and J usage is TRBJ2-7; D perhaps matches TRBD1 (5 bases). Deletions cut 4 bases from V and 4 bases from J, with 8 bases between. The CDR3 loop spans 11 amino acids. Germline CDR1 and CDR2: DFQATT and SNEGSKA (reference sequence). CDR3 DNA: TGCAGTGCTACGTACAGGTACGAGCAGTACTTC. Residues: CSATYRYEQYF.